Listed here are 19 T cell receptor beta chains from one sample, sequenced in a study of T cells after posttransplantation cyclophosphamide. The protocol was immunoSEQ multiplex PCR, while the TCRdb copy is restricted to in-frame clones and leaves out a portion. The repertoire holds about 16,000 clones, with about 90% as singletons. Treatment was busulfan-fludarabine conditioning, a marrow graft, and cyclophosphamide on days +3 and +4. Sequences were derived from CD4+ T cells sorted from blood, sampled after allogeneic stem cell transplant with posttransplant cyclophosphamide. Every receptor here comes from a male patient aged 60 to 75 who received an allogeneic stem cell transplant from a related donor and was CMV-positive. Among the T cells, some may be from the graft donor.

The V gene is TRBV10-3, the J gene TRBJ2-2; TRBD1 might be the D (5 bases). The CDR3 covers 13 residues. V lost 10 bases and J lost 0, with 9 bases in between. CDR1 and CDR2 from the germline V gene are ENHRY and SYGVKD. The chain's CDR3 is CATKGPNTGELFF. The DNA of the CDR3 is TGTGCCACCAAGGGGCCGAACACCGGGGAGCTGTTTTTT.

Here the CDR3 DNA reads TGTGCCAGTAAGGACAGGGCGAACACTGAAGCTTTCTTT. Protein sequence: CASKDRANTEAFF. This rearrangement joins TRBV19 to TRBJ1-1, with 8 bases aligning to TRBD1. Germline CDR1 and CDR2: LNHDA and SQIVND (reference sequence). The V and J ends lost 7 bases and 1 base, in that order; junction bases with no gene match: 2. The CDR3 spans 13 residues.

V usage is TRBV4-3 and J usage is TRBJ1-5, with D maybe TRBD1 (5 bases). Trimming shortened V by 0 bases and J by 7 bases, and 7 bases separated the two germline ends. The CDR3 has 13 amino acids. CDR1 is LGHNA, CDR2 YSLEER, per germline. This chain's CDR3 is CASSQDPGQPQHF. The CDR3 DNA is TGCGCCAGCAGCCAAGATCCAGGGCAGCCCCAGCATTTT.

This clone was detected a few times. The V gene is TRBV11-2, the J gene TRBJ2-3, with D maybe TRBD2 (6 bases). Germline V gene sequence: CDR1 SGHAT, CDR2 FQNNGV. Between the trimmed V and J ends, which lost 1 base and 0 bases, there was a span of 11 bases. This CDR3 is 16 amino acids long. Written as DNA, the CDR3 is TGTGCCAGCAGCTTAGTGCGGGGATCAAGCACAGATACGCAGTATTTT. As protein: CASSLVRGSSTDTQYF.

The genes are TRBV7-2 and TRBJ1-5; D gene ambiguous. V was clipped by 4 bases and J by 6 bases, with 16 bases between them. CDR3 length equals 15 residues. From germline, CDR1 is SGHTA and CDR2 FQGNSA. The CDR3 sequence is CASSSTGMPPQPQHF. CDR3 coding DNA: TGTGCCAGCAGCTCGACGGGGATGCCGCCTCAGCCCCAGCATTTT.

V is TRBV19 and J is TRBJ1-5; no reliable D call. This CDR3 has 16 amino acids. Trimming shortened V by 6 bases and J by 0 bases, and 15 bases separated the two germline ends. CDR1 and CDR2 from the germline V gene are LNHDA and SQIVND (reference sequence). The CDR3 DNA reads as TGTGCCAGTAGCACACGCCGGGGTTATAGCAATCAGCCCCAGCATTTT. It encodes CASSTRRGYSNQPQHF.

The chain employs TRBV4-1 and TRBJ2-7; D gene uncertain. Germline CDR1 is MGHRA and CDR2 is YSYEKL. V shed 1 base and J shed 0 bases, with 13 bases lying between them. The CDR3 is 16 residues long. CDR3 nucleotides: TGCGCCAGCAGCCAAGGCCCTGCAGGAAGCTCCTACGAGCAGTACTTC. As protein: CASSQGPAGSSYEQYF.

This clone was found once. The chain joins TRBV5-1 to TRBJ2-5; TRBD2 matches at 12 bases. The germline gives CDR1 SGHRS, CDR2 YFSETQ. This CDR3 is built from 15 residues. Trimming at V came to 6 bases and at J to 5 bases, leaving 8 bases not matched to a gene. The CDR3 nucleotides read TGCGCCAGCAACCGACTAGCGGGGGTTCGGGAGACCCAGTACTTC. Translation: CASNRLAGVRETQYF. The whole variable domain, remainder taken from reference TRBV5-1 and TRBJ2-5, is KAGVTQTPRYLIKTRGQQVTLSCSPISGHRSVSWYQQTPGQGLQFLFEYFSETQRNKGNFPGRFSGRQFSNSRSEMNVSTLELGDSALYLCASNRLAGVRETQYFGPGTRLLVL.

V gene TRBV28 combines with J gene TRBJ1-1; D not resolved. Germline assignment: CDR1 MDHEN and CDR2 SYDVKM. V was cut by 5 bases and J by 0 bases, with 7 bases left in between. This CDR3 is built from 13 residues. In DNA form, the CDR3 reads TGTGCCAGCAGTATACTCGTGAACACTGAAGCTTTCTTT. Amino acid sequence: CASSILVNTEAFF.

V gene TRBV11-2 combines with J gene TRBJ2-7; D ambiguous. V was cut by 1 base and J by 3 bases, with 7 bases left in between. Per the germline V gene, CDR1 is SGHAT and CDR2 is FQNNGV. The CDR3 is made up of 13 amino acids. The chain's CDR3 is CASSLGPLYEQYF. In DNA, the CDR3 is TGTGCCAGCAGCTTAGGGCCGCTCTACGAGCAGTACTTC. The variable domain in full, completed from reference TRBV11-2 and TRBJ2-7, reads EAGVAQSPRYKIIEKRQSVAFWCNPISGHATLYWYQQILGQGPKLLIQFQNNGVVDDSQLPKDRFSAERLKGVDSTLKIQPAKLEDSAVYLCASSLGPLYEQYFGPGTRLTVT.

J is TRBJ2-5 and V is TRBV11-1; 14 nucleotides match TRBD2. With V trimmed by 1 base and J by 3 bases, 4 bases remained unmatched. This CDR3 contains 17 residues. CDR1 is SGHAT, CDR2 FQDESV, per germline (reference sequence). The CDR3 spells CASSLGPGLAGEETQYF. DNA for the CDR3: TGTGCCAGCAGCTTAGGTCCGGGACTAGCGGGGGAAGAGACCCAGTACTTC.

V gene TRBV29-1 combines with J gene TRBJ2-5; possibly TRBD2 for D (5 bases). Germline V gene sequence: CDR1 SQVTM, CDR2 ANQGSEA. CDR3 length: 14 amino acids. The germline V and J ends were trimmed by 2 bases and 4 bases, with 14 bases remaining between them. In DNA, the CDR3 is TGCAGCGTTGAATCTTCGGGGAGAGGAGAGACCCAGTACTTC. It specifies CSVESSGRGETQYF.

This chain uses TRBV11-2 with TRBJ1-1, with a weak D call TRBD1 (5 bases). From germline, CDR1 is SGHAT and CDR2 FQNNGV. V lost 0 bases, J lost 6 bases, and 11 bases lay in between. This CDR3 spans 14 amino acids. The CDR3 sequence: CASSLDRAPPEAFF. For the CDR3, the DNA is TGTGCCAGCAGCTTAGACAGGGCCCCCCCTGAAGCTTTCTTT.

The V gene is TRBV6-6, the J gene TRBJ1-2; no reliable D call. Trimming stripped 6 bases from V and 13 bases from J, with 24 bases between. In germline, CDR1 is MNHNY, CDR2 SVGAGI (reference sequence). The CDR3 has 14 amino acids. The CDR3 DNA reads as TGTGCCAGCAGCGTTACTGTTCGCGGGAGCGGGTTCACCTTC. The encoded protein is CASSVTVRGSGFTF.

The chain joins TRBV7-9 to TRBJ1-1; 7 nucleotides align to TRBD1. Germline-derived CDR1 and CDR2 are SEHNR and FQNEAQ (reference sequence). V was clipped by 5 bases and J by 0 bases; unmatched bases: 3. CDR3 length: 14 amino acids. The CDR3 coding sequence is TGTGCCAGCAGCCAGGGGGGAATGAACACTGAAGCTTTCTTT. Residues: CASSQGGMNTEAFF.

The rearrangement joins TRBV19 to TRBJ2-1, with a weak D call TRBD1 (6 bases). The V end lost 10 bases, the J end lost 0 bases, and 13 bases lay between the germline ends. CDR1 is LNHDA, CDR2 SQIVND, per germline (reference sequence). The CDR3 is made up of 14 amino acids. Here the CDR3 reads CATRKTGSYNEQFF. The DNA for the CDR3 is TGTGCCACCAGAAAGACAGGCTCCTACAATGAGCAGTTCTTC.

Here the CDR3 reads CASSYGLAGETQYF. In DNA form, the CDR3 reads TGTGCCAGCAGCTACGGACTAGCCGGAGAGACCCAGTACTTC. The gene calls are TRBV7-2 and TRBJ2-5, with TRBD2 matching 8 bases. The V gene end was trimmed by 4 bases and the J gene end by 4 bases; junction bases not matched to a gene: 5. Germline values: CDR1 SGHTA, CDR2 FQGNSA. The CDR3 covers 14 residues.

The genes are TRBV2 and TRBJ1-2, with 7 bases fitting TRBD1. CDR3 length: 17 residues. V shed 1 base and J 6 bases; nucleotides not matched to a gene: 14. CDR1 is SNHLY, CDR2 FYNNEI, per germline. The CDR3 loop is CASSEEAALLGGHGYTF. CDR3 sequence (DNA): TGTGCCAGCAGTGAAGAGGCGGCGTTGCTAGGGGGCCATGGCTACACCTTC.

As to this clone: Other DNA sequences in the sample encode the same CDR3. The chain links TRBV19 to TRBJ2-3, with D possibly being TRBD2 (6 bases). V was clipped by 6 bases and J by 3 bases, with 16 bases between them. The CDR3 has 15 amino acids. Germline loops: CDR1 LNHDA, CDR2 SQIVND (reference sequence). The CDR3 DNA reads as TGTGCCAGTAGCCCGGGGACCAGCGGGACAGATACGCAGTATTTT. Amino acids: CASSPGTSGTDTQYF.